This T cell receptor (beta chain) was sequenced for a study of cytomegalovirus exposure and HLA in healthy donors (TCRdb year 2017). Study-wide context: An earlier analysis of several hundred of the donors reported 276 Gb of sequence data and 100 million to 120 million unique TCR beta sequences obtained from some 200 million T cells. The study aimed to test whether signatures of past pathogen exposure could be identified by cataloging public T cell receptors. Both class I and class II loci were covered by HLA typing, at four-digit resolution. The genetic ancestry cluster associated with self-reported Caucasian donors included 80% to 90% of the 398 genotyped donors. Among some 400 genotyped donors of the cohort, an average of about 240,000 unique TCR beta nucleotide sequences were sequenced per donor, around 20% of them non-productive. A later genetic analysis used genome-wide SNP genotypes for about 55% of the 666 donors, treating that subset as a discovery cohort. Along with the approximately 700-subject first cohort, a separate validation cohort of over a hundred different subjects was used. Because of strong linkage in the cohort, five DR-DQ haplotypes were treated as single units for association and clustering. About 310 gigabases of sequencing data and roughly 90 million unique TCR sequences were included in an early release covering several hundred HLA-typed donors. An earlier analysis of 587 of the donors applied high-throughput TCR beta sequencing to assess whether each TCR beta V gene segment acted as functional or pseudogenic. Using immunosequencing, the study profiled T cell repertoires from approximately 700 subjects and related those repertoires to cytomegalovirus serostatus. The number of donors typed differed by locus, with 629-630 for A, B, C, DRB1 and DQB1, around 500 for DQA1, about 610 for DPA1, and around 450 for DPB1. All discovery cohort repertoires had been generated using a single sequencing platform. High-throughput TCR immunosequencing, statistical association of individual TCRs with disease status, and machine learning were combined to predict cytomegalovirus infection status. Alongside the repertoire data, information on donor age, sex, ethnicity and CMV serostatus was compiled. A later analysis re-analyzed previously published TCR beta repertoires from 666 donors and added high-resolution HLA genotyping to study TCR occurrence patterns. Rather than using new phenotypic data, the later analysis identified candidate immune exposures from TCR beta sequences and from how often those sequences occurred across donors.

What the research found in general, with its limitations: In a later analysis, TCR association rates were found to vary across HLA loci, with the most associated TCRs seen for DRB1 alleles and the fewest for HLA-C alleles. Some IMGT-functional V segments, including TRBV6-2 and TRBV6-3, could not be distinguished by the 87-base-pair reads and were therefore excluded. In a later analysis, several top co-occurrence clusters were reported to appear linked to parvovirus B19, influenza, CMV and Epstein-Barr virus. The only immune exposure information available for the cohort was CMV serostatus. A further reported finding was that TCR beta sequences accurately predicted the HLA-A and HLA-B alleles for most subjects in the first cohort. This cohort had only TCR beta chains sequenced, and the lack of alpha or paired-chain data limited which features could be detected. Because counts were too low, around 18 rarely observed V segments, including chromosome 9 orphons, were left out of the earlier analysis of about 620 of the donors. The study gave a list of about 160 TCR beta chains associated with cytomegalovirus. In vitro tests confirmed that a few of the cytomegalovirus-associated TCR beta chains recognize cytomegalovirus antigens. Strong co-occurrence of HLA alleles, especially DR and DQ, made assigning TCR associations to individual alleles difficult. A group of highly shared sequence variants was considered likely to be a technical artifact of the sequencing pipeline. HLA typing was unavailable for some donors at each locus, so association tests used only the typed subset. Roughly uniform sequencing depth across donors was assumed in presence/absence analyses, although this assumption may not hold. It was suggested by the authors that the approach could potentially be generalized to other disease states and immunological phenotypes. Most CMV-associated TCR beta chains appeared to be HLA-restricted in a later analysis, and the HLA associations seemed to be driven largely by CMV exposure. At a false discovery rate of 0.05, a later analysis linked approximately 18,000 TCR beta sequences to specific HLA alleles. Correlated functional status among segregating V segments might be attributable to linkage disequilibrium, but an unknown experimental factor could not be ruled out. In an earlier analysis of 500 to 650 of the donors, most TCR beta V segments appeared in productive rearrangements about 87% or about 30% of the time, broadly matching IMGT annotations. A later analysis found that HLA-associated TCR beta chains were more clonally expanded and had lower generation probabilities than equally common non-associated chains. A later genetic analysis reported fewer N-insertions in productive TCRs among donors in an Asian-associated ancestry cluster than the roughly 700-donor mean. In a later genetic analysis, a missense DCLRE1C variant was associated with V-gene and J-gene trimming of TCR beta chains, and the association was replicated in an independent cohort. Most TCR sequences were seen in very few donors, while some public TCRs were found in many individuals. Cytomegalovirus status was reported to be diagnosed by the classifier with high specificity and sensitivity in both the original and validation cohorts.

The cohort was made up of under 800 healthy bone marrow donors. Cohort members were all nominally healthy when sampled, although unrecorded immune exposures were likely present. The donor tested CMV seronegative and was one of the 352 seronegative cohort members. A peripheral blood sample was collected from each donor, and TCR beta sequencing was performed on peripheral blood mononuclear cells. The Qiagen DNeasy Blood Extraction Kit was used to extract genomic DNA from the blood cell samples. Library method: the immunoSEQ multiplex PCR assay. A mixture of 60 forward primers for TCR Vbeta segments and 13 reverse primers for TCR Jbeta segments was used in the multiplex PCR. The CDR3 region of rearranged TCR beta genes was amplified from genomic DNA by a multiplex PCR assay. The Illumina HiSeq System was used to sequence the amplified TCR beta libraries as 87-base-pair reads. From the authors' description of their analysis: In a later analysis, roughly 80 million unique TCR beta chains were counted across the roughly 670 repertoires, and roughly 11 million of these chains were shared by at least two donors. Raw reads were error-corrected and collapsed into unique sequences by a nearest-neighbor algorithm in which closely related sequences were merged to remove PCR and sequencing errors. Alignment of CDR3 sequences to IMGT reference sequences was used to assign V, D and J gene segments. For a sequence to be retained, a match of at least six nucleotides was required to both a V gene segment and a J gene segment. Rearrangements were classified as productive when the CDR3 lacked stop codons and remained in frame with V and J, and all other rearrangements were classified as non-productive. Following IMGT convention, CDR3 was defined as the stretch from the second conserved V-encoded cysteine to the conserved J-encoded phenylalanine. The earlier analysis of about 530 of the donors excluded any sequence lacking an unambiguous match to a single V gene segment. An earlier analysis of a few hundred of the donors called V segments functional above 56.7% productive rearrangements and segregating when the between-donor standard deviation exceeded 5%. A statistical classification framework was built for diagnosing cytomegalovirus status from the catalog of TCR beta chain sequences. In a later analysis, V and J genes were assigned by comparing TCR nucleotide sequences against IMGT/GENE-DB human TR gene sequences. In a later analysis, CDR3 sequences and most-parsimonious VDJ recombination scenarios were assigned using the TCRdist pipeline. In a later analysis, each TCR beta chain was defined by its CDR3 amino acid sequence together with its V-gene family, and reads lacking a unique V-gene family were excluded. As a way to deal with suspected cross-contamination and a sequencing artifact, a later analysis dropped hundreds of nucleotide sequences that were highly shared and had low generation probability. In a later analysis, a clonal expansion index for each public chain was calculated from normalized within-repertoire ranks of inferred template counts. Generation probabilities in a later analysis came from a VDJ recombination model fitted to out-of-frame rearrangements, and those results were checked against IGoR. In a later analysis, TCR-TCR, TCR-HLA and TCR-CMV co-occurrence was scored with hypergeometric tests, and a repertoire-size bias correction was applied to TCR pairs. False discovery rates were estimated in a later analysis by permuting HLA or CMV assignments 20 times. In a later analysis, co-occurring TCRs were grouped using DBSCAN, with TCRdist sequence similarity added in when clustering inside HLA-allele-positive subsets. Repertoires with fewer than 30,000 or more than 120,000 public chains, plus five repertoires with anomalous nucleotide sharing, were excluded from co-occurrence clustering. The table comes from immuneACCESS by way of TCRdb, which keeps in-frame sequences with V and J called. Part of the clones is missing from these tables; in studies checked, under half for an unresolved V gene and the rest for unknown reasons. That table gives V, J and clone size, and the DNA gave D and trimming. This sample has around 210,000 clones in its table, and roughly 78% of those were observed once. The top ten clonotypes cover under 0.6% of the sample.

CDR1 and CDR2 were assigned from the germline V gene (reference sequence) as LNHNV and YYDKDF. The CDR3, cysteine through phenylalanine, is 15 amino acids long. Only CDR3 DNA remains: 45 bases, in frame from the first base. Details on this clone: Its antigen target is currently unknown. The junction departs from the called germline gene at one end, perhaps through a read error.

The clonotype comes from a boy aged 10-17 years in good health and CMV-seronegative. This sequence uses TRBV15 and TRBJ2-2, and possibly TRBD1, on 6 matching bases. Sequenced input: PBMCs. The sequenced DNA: TGTGCCACCGGCAGGGACATCTCGAACACCGGGGAGCTGTTTTTT. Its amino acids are CATGRDISNTGELFF.